The entry below gives a single T cell receptor (beta chain) sequence along with its context. Its antigen is currently unknown. CDR1 SGDLS and CDR2 YYNGEE come from the germline V gene. The CDR3 sequence is 18 residues long. With 4 bases clipped from V and 6 bases from J, the junction kept 14 bases outside the gene matches. This entry belongs to a study of T cell repertoires in ileal Crohn's disease. Overall study: M6 samples are neoterminal ileum biopsies from postoperative colonoscopy. Overall study findings and caveats: Compared with non-smokers, active smokers at surgery showed more clonal expansions.

Time point reported: neoterminal ileum biopsy at postoperative endoscopy, about 6 months after surgery. TCRB immunosequencing input was five hundred nanograms of biopsy DNA per sample. Assay used: immunoSEQ multiplex PCR; TCRdb lists only in-frame clones, some missing. This table has 8,500 to 13,000 clones, 65% to 85% appearing once. The receptor's source is an adult with Crohn's disease. The chain uses TRBV9 and TRBJ2-1; 12 bases are shared with TRBD2. The sample consisted of ileal tissue. In DNA, the CDR3 is TGTGCCAGCAGCCGCGGTACCCTAGCGGGAGGGCCGGCCAATGAGCAGTTCTTC. Amino acids: CASSRGTLAGGPANEQFF.